This T cell receptor beta chain appears in the sequencing data of a study of T cells in narcolepsy. Background on the study: Patients with NT1 or NT2 and healthy control donors were enrolled.

Only in-frame clones appear in the TCRdb table, and some are missing; sequencing was by immunoSEQ multiplex PCR. Here the sample spans some 20,000 clones, 80% to 85% being singletons. CDR3 size: 14 residues. Germline assignment: CDR1 MNHNS and CDR2 SASEGT. V lost 4 bases and J lost 0, with 9 bases in between. V usage is TRBV6-1 and J usage is TRBJ1-1; D remains unclear. This TCR was recovered from a human donor in good health. The sequenced sample consisted of memory (CD45RA-) CD4+ T cells from blood. The CDR3: CASSVVSLNTEAFF. For the CDR3, the DNA is TGTGCCAGCAGTGTAGTCAGCTTGAACACTGAAGCTTTCTTT.